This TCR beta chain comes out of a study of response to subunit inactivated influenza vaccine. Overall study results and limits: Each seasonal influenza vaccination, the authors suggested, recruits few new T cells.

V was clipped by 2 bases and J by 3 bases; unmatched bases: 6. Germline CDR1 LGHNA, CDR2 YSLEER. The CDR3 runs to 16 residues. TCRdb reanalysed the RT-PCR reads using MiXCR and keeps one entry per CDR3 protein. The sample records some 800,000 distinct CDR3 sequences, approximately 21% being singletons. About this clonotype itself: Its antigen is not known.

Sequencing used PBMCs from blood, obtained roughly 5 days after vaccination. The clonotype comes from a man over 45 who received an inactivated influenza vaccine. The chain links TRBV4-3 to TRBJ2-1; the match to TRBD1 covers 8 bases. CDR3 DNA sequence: TGCGCCAGCAGCCAACATGACAGGGGCCTCTACAATGAGCAGTTCTTC. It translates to CASSQHDRGLYNEQFF.